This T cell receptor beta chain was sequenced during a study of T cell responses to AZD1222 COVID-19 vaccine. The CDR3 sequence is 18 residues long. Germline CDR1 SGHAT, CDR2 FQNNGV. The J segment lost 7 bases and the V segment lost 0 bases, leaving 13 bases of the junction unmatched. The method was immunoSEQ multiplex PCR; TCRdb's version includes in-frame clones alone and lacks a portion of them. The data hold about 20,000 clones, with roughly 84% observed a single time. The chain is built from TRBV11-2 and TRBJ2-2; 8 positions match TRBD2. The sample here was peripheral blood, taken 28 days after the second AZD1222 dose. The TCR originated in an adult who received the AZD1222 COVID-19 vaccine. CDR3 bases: TGTGCCAGCAGCTTAGATCCGGCCCCAGCGGGAGTAAGCGGGGAGCTGTTTTTT. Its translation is CASSLDPAPAGVSGELFF.